This entry is about one TCR beta chain. This CDR3 has 14 amino acids. V dropped 3 bases and J dropped 5 bases, with 12 bases sitting between them. Germline V gene lookup returns CDR1 ENHRY and CDR2 SYGVKD. These data originate in a study of blood T cell repertoires in COVID-19. Study information: Sources were T cells, B-cell-depleted T cells, or PBMCs; the material itself was cDNA or gDNA.

Original handling: Estimates of nucleated cell counts were drawn from the amplification of reference gene primers. Profiled with immunoSEQ multiplex PCR; TCRdb holds only in-frame clones, not every one. That table is the source of V, J and clone size, and D and trimming were worked out from the DNA. The sample contains roughly 15,000 clones, over 70% of which appear only once. This TCR was recovered from a human donor in a cohort sampled during active COVID-19. Sequenced sample: peripheral blood. This rearrangement joins TRBV10-3 to TRBJ2-3; perhaps TRBD2 as D (5 bases). The DNA for the CDR3 is TGTGCCATCAGTGAAAGGCTGGGAGTAGATACGCAGTATTTT. Its translation is CAISERLGVDTQYF.